Following are 2 T cell receptor beta chains from one sample sequenced in a study of blood T cell repertoires in COVID-19. Assay used: immunoSEQ multiplex PCR; TCRdb lists only in-frame clones, some missing. The repertoire holds about 240,000 clones, with about 86% as singletons. The specimen sequenced was peripheral blood. The receptors originated from a woman aged 80 or older with acute or convalescent COVID-19.

The genes are TRBV5-1 and TRBJ2-3; 10 bases are a match to TRBD1. The junction had 10 bases not matched to a gene; V was cut back by 0 bases and J by 6 bases. CDR1 SGHRS and CDR2 YFSETQ come from the germline V gene. The CDR3 spans 17 residues. The CDR3 here is CASSLAASGTGEDTQYF. For the CDR3, the DNA is TGCGCCAGCAGCTTGGCCGCCTCCGGGACAGGGGAGGATACGCAGTATTTT. Supplemented by reference TRBV5-1 and TRBJ2-3, the full variable domain reads KAGVTQTPRYLIKTRGQQVTLSCSPISGHRSVSWYQQTPGQGLQFLFEYFSETQRNKGNFPGRFSGRQFSNSRSEMNVSTLELGDSALYLCASSLAASGTGEDTQYFGPGTRLTVL.

The chain combines TRBV4-1 with TRBJ2-1; 7 positions agree with TRBD1. The CDR3 is 16 amino acids. In germline, CDR1 is MGHRA, CDR2 YSYEKL. The trim removed 0 bases at V and 9 bases at J, leaving 11 bases unmatched. CDR3 sequence: CASSQDSGQAWSEQFF. Written as DNA, the CDR3 is TGCGCCAGCAGCCAAGATTCCGGACAGGCCTGGAGTGAGCAGTTCTTC.